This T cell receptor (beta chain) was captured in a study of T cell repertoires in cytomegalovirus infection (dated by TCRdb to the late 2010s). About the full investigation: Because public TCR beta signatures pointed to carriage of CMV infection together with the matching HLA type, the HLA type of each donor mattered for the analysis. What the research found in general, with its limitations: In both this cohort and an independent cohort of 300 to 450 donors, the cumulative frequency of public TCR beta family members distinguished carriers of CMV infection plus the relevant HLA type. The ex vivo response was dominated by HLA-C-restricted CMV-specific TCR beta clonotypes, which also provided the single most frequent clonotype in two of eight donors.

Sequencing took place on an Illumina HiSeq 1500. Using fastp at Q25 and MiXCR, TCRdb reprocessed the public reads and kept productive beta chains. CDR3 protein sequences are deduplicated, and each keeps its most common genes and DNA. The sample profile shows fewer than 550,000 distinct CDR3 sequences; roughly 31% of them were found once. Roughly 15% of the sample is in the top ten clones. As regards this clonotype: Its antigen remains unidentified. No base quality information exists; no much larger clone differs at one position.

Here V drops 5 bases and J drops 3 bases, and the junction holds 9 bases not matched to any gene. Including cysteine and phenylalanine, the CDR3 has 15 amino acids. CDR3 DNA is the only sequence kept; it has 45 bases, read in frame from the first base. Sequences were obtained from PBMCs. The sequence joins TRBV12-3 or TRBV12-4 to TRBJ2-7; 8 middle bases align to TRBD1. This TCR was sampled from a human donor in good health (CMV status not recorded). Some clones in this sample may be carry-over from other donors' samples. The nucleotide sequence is TGTGCCAGCAGTCCCGGACAGGGTCGTGACTACGAGCAGTACTTC. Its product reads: CASSPGQGRDYEQYF.